This TCR beta chain came from a study of blood T cell repertoires in COVID-19. Produced via immunoSEQ multiplex PCR; TCRdb's table is partial and in-frame only. The repertoire holds approximately 100,000 clones, with around four fifths as singletons. The specimen was peripheral blood. The clonotype originates from a human donor in a cohort sampled during active COVID-19.

The CDR3 loop is CASSWDRGRLWTEAFF. CDR3 sequence (DNA): TGTGCCAGCAGTTGGGACAGGGGGCGATTATGGACTGAAGCTTTCTTT. The J gene is TRBJ1-1, the V gene TRBV2; 12 bases match TRBD1. The CDR3 extends over 16 amino acids. With V trimmed by 5 bases and J by 5 bases, 9 bases remained unmatched. CDR1 SNHLY and CDR2 FYNNEI come from the germline V gene.